What follows describes a single TCR beta chain. TCR beta CDR3 sequences were amplified from RNA transcripts. The HTBI primer set was used in a first-round RT-PCR of the TCR CDR3. From the multiplex PCR reads, TCRdb called clonotypes with MiXCR, one entry per CDR3 protein. The sample carries hundreds of thousands of distinct CDR3 sequences, around 13% recorded once. CDR1 and CDR2 (germline): SGHTA, FQGNSA. V lost 6 bases and J lost 5; bases outside the gene matches: 9. This CDR3 region has 16 residues. These data are taken from a study of T cells in Graves' hyperthyroidism and ophthalmopathy. Study details: Initial diagnosis, before any treatment, was when peripheral blood was collected.

The rearrangement uses TRBV7-2 and TRBJ2-1; TRBD2 matches 11 bases. The receptor comes from a woman aged 40 to 49 with Graves' hyperthyroidism. The sequencing sample was made of blood. DNA for the CDR3: TGTGCCAGCAGTTTAAGGCGACTAGCGGGAAACAATGAGCAGTTCTTC. Amino acid sequence: CASSLRRLAGNNEQFF.